This TCR beta chain comes out of a study of PD-L1 blockade in urothelial cancer. About the research overall: The study started patients on atezolizumab at some point between 2013 and 2014, giving 1,200 mg intravenously every 3 weeks. Blood analysis took place 3 weeks (second dose) and 6 weeks after treatment start.

Time point reported: pretreatment peripheral blood. Spike-ins of synthetic TCR analog templates went into each PCR. Data came from immunoSEQ multiplex PCR; TCRdb stores just in-frame clones and leaves some out. The data hold under 95,000 clones, with around 84% observed a single time. With V trimmed by 3 bases and J by 2 bases, 4 bases remained unmatched. The CDR3 loop spans 15 amino acids. The germline CDR1 and CDR2 sequences are KGHSH and LQKENI. The gene calls are TRBV18 and TRBJ2-3; 8 bases fit TRBD2. This receptor was taken from a woman between 70 and 85 years old with urothelial cancer. The sample consisted of PBMCs, taken around atezolizumab (anti-PD-L1) treatment. The CDR3 loop reads CASSPGLGLTDTQYF. The DNA of the CDR3 is TGTGCCAGCTCACCGGGACTAGGCCTCACAGATACGCAGTATTTT.